Following are 29 T cell receptor beta chains from one sample sequenced in a study of shared clonotypes between healthy human individuals. The data were produced by immunoSEQ multiplex PCR, yet TCRdb's version contains in-frame clones alone and is incomplete. The sample comprises about 1 million clones, about 80% of which are singletons, and roughly 1.4% rests with the top ten. Sequencing used memory CD4+ T cells sorted from blood. Subset specified: CD45RA-negative fraction. The receptors originated from a man younger than 30 in good health.

This clone was recorded a few times. The V and J genes are TRBV18 and TRBJ1-1, with D uncertain. The CDR3 spans 17 residues. Germline loops: CDR1 KGHSH, CDR2 LQKENI. V lost 6 bases to trimming and J lost 4 bases, with 24 bases between them. In DNA form, the CDR3 reads TGTGCCAGCTCCCTCTCTGCGCCATCAGGTTTCGCCACTGAAGCTTTCTTT. Its translation: CASSLSAPSGFATEAFF.

The J gene is TRBJ1-3, the V gene TRBV6-5, with a tentative D call TRBD1 (5 bases). The CDR3 is 14 residues long. CDR1 is MNHEY and CDR2 is SVGAGI in the germline V gene. The V and J ends lost 2 bases and 6 bases respectively, with 11 bases between them. The CDR3 is CASSYGTQANTIYF. In nucleotides, the CDR3 is TGTGCCAGCAGTTACGGGACCCAGGCAAACACCATATATTTT.

This clone was observed many times. This rearrangement joins TRBV5-6 to TRBJ2-5; possibly TRBD1 for D (6 bases). The ends were cut back, 6 bases at V and 5 bases at J, with 17 bases in the middle. CDR1 and CDR2 (germline): SGHDT, YYEEEE. The CDR3 runs 14 residues. The CDR3 sequence is CASTETGFWETQYF. CDR3 coding DNA: TGTGCCAGCACCGAAACAGGGTTTTGGGAGACCCAGTACTTC.

The V gene is TRBV5-6, the J gene TRBJ2-7; a possible D gene is TRBD1 (5 bases). Germline CDR1 SGHDT, CDR2 YYEEEE. The ends were cut back, 1 base at V and 0 bases at J, with 11 bases in the middle. The CDR3 has 15 residues. CDR3 coding DNA: TGTGCCAGCAGCTTGCTCAGGGCTAACTCCTACGAGCAGTACTTC. Translating gives CASSLLRANSYEQYF.

The rearrangement joins TRBV6-5 to TRBJ1-6; TRBD1 might be the D (6 bases). The CDR3 is 14 amino acids. Germline V lookup: CDR1 MNHEY, CDR2 SVGAGI. The V end lost 6 bases, the J end lost 7 bases, and 13 bases lay between the germline ends. The CDR3 DNA reads TGTGCCAGCAGCCTTGTCCAGGGGAATTCACCCCTCCACTTT. Protein sequence: CASSLVQGNSPLHF.

The V gene is TRBV2, the J gene TRBJ2-5; 7 bases agree with TRBD1. Trimming cost V 1 base and J 0 bases; bases outside gene matches: 2. Germline loops: CDR1 SNHLY, CDR2 FYNNEI. CDR3 length: 15 residues. The CDR3 bases are TGTGCCAGCAGTGAAGAGCAGGGGGACCAAGAGACCCAGTACTTC. Translating it yields CASSEEQGDQETQYF. Using reference TRBV2 and TRBJ2-5 for the parts outside the CDR3, the full variable domain is EPEVTQTPSHQVTQMGQEVILRCVPISNHLYFYWYRQILGQKVEFLVSFYNNEISEKSEIFDDQFSVERPDGSNFTLKIRSTKLEDSAMYFCASSEEQGDQETQYFGPGTRLLVL.

Comment on this clone: In the same sample, other DNA sequences code for this CDR3. This chain uses TRBV11-3 with TRBJ2-3; the match to TRBD1 covers 9 bases. This CDR3 comprises 14 residues. J was trimmed by 1 base and V by 5 bases; bases with no gene match: 1. Per the germline V gene, CDR1 is SGHNT and CDR2 is YENEEA. Written as DNA, the CDR3 is TGTGCCAGCAGCAGGACAGGGGGCACAGATACGCAGTATTTT. It codes for CASSRTGGTDTQYF.

The chain combines TRBV29-1 with TRBJ1-1; D is unclear. The germline V gene has CDR1 SQVTM and CDR2 ANQGSEA. This CDR3 region has 14 residues. V gave up 1 base and J gave up 4 bases, with 13 bases separating them. This CDR3 reads CSVEVPRVFTEAFF. In DNA form, the CDR3 reads TGCAGCGTTGAAGTTCCAAGGGTATTCACTGAAGCTTTCTTT.

This clone was recorded a few times. The sample contains more than one DNA sequence encoding this CDR3. The chain uses TRBV10-3 and TRBJ2-6, with D tentatively TRBD2 (7 bases). The V gene's germline CDR1 is ENHRY and CDR2 SYGVKD. This CDR3 is 16 amino acids long. With 8 bases removed from V and 0 bases from J, the gap between germline ends came to 14 bases. The CDR3 DNA reads TGTGCCATCTCTGGGGGGGGCGCCTCTGGGGCCAACGTCCTGACTTTC. It encodes CAISGGGASGANVLTF.

In regard to this clone: This likely came from a read error, as a far larger clone is one base away. The chain uses TRBV10-3 and TRBJ2-5; D is ambiguous. The J call is in doubt because the DNA end fits TRBJ2-7 better. The germline V gene encodes CDR1 ENHRY and CDR2 SYGVKD. There are 11 residues in the CDR3. CDR3 bases: TGTGCCATCAGGAGCTCCTACGAGCAGTACTTC. Translation gives CAIRSSYEQYF.

The chain employs TRBV5-1 and TRBJ2-6; D unresolved. This CDR3 is built from 17 residues. The V gene lost 0 bases and the J gene lost 0 bases, with 10 bases spanning the gap. Germline V lookup: CDR1 SGHRS, CDR2 YFSETQ. The CDR3, as DNA: TGCGCCAGCAGCTTGGCCATCCTAAGCTCTGGGGCCAACGTCCTGACTTTC. Translating it yields CASSLAILSSGANVLTF.

The V and J genes are TRBV5-1 and TRBJ1-2; D uncertain. The CDR3 sequence is 15 residues long. V lost 2 bases and J lost 4, with 15 bases in between. CDR1 and CDR2 (germline): SGHRS, YFSETQ. In DNA form, the CDR3 reads TGCGCCAGCAGCTTAACTGGGGATGGCGGCTATGGCTACACCTTC. Amino acids: CASSLTGDGGYGYTF.

This rearrangement joins TRBV7-2 to TRBJ2-2, with D hard to call. The germline V and J ends were trimmed by 6 bases and 4 bases, with 9 bases remaining between them. Germline values: CDR1 SGHTA, CDR2 FQGNSA. The CDR3 is 13 amino acids. Here the CDR3 reads CASRRRTTGELFF. In nucleotides, the CDR3 is TGTGCCAGCAGGCGCCGGACCACCGGGGAGCTGTTTTTT.

Concerning this clone itself: A far larger clone is one base from this, pointing to a likely read error. Other DNA sequences in this specimen translate into the identical CDR3. This sequence joins TRBV7-6 and TRBJ1-1; D is unclear. The V gene lost 3 bases and the J gene lost 0 bases, with 5 bases spanning the gap. This CDR3 spans 13 amino acids. CDR1 is SGHVS, CDR2 FNYEAQ, per germline. CDR3 amino acids: CASSLDVNTEAFF. In DNA, the CDR3 is TGTGCCAGCAGCTTGGACGTGAACACTGAAGCTTTCTTT.

The chain recombines TRBV27 with TRBJ1-5, with D perhaps matching TRBD1 (6 bases). Germline CDR1 and CDR2: MNHEY and SMNVEV (reference sequence). The CDR3 has 16 amino acids. The V and J ends lost 4 bases and 2 bases respectively, with 15 bases between them. The CDR3 reads CASSSQRGKGNQPQHF. CDR3 DNA: TGTGCCAGCAGTTCACAAAGGGGGAAGGGCAATCAGCCCCAGCATTTT.

The genes are TRBV5-4 and TRBJ2-3; no reliable D call. Trimming cost V 7 bases and J 4 bases, with 13 bases left between them. Per germline, CDR1 SGHNT and CDR2 YYREEE (reference sequence). The CDR3 runs 13 residues. The CDR3 bases are TGTGCCAGCGGGCTTGCTGGGGCAGATACGCAGTATTTT. This sequence encodes CASGLAGADTQYF.

This clone appeared once. The chain combines TRBV15 with TRBJ2-1; D may be TRBD1 (6 bases). This CDR3 has 15 residues. V lost 3 bases to trimming and J lost 4 bases, with 13 bases between them. Germline V gene sequence: CDR1 LNHNV, CDR2 YYDKDF (reference sequence). The CDR3 spells CATSRGAGVYNEQFF. The CDR3 DNA follows: TGTGCCACCAGCAGGGGCGCAGGGGTGTACAATGAGCAGTTCTTC.

This clone was observed once. V usage is TRBV6-6 and J usage is TRBJ1-2; TRBD1 matches 9 bases. The V gene end was trimmed by 4 bases and the J gene end by 6 bases; junction bases not matched to a gene: 3. The germline V gene encodes CDR1 MNHNY and CDR2 SVGAGI (reference sequence). There are 13 residues in the CDR3. The CDR3 DNA reads as TGTGCCAGCAGTTTACAGGGGGCGGATGGCTACACCTTC. The encoded protein is CASSLQGADGYTF.

V is TRBV14 and J is TRBJ1-1; TRBD1 aligns across 9 bases. V was clipped by 5 bases and J by 6 bases; unmatched bases: 7. CDR1 and CDR2 (germline): SGHDN, FVKESK. CDR3 length: 14 residues. The CDR3 sequence: CASSFRTGASEAFF. CDR3 DNA sequence: TGTGCCAGCAGCTTCAGGACAGGGGCTTCTGAAGCTTTCTTT. Full variable domain (missing parts from reference TRBV14 and TRBJ1-1): EAGVTQFPSHSVIEKGQTVTLRCDPISGHDNLYWYRRVMGKEIKFLLHFVKESKQDESGMPNNRFLAERTGGTYSTLKVQPAELEDSGVYFCASSFRTGASEAFFGQGTRLTVV.

About this clone itself: The same CDR3 can be traced to other DNA sequences in this sample. This chain joins TRBV29-1 and TRBJ1-5; no reliable D call. The V end was cut by 6 bases, the J end by 1 base, with 10 bases between. CDR3 length equals 13 residues. Germline CDR1 and CDR2: SQVTM and ANQGSEA. The CDR3: CSVGGGSNQPQHF. The CDR3 bases are TGCAGCGTCGGCGGAGGGAGCAATCAGCCCCAGCATTTT.

About this clone itself: Just one base apart from a much larger clone, this may be a read error. In the same sample, other DNA sequences code for this CDR3. The chain employs TRBV2 and TRBJ2-7; D remains unclear. Germline values: CDR1 SNHLY, CDR2 FYNNEI. CDR3 length: 11 amino acids. Trimming left V 2 bases short and J 4 bases short, with 3 bases between. The CDR3 loop is CASSELYEQYF. The CDR3 nucleotides are TGTGCCAGCAGTGAACTATACGAGCAGTACTTC.

The chain uses TRBV19 and TRBJ1-1, with a weak D call TRBD1 (5 bases). Germline assignment: CDR1 LNHDA and CDR2 SQIVND (reference sequence). The CDR3 runs to 16 residues. The germline V and J ends were trimmed by 7 bases and 0 bases, with 18 bases remaining between them. The CDR3 nucleotides are TGTGCCAGTAAAACCCCAGGGCCCCTATTGAACACTGAAGCTTTCTTT. Translation gives CASKTPGPLLNTEAFF.

V gene TRBV5-1 combines with J gene TRBJ2-5, with D perhaps matching TRBD2 (6 bases). V was trimmed by 0 bases and J by 5 bases, leaving 14 bases between them. The CDR3 runs 15 residues. CDR1 is SGHRS and CDR2 is YFSETQ in the germline V gene. Here the CDR3 reads CASSLEGGIGETQYF. CDR3 coding DNA: TGCGCCAGCAGCTTGGAGGGCGGGATCGGGGAGACCCAGTACTTC.

The chain joins TRBV27 to TRBJ2-5; a possible D gene is TRBD2 (7 bases). Germline CDR1 and CDR2: MNHEY and SMNVEV (reference sequence). V shed 0 bases and J shed 5 bases, with 10 bases lying between them. The CDR3 covers 14 residues. CDR3 protein: CASSLSGRGETQYF. The CDR3 coding sequence is TGTGCCAGCAGTTTATCGGGGAGGGGGGAGACCCAGTACTTC.

The rearrangement uses TRBV9 and TRBJ2-1; 7 bases match TRBD2. Germline assignment: CDR1 SGDLS and CDR2 YYNGEE. The CDR3 spans 15 residues. V shed 5 bases, J shed 7 bases, and the junction held 12 bases outside the gene matches. The CDR3 loop is CASSATSASMNEQFF. CDR3 sequence (DNA): TGTGCCAGCAGTGCAACTAGCGCCTCTATGAATGAGCAGTTCTTC.

The chain combines TRBV6-5 with TRBJ2-2; no definite D call. The V end was cut by 0 bases, the J end by 2 bases, with 4 bases between. CDR3 length equals 14 residues. CDR1 and CDR2 from the germline V gene are MNHEY and SVGAGI. CDR3 sequence (DNA): TGTGCCAGCAGTTACTCGGGCAACACCGGGGAGCTGTTTTTT. The encoded protein is CASSYSGNTGELFF.

This clone came up many times. The chain recombines TRBV5-8 with TRBJ2-7; 11 positions agree with TRBD1. Germline CDR1 SGHTS, CDR2 YDEGEE. Trimming at V came to 3 bases and at J to 5 bases, leaving 4 bases not matched to a gene. CDR3 size: 14 residues. CDR3 in amino acids: CASSSDRGHNEQYF. CDR3 nucleotide sequence: TGTGCCAGCAGCTCGGACAGGGGGCACAACGAGCAGTACTTC.

This clone came up once. J is TRBJ2-7 and V is TRBV6-8, with 7 positions matching TRBD1. V lost 5 bases, J lost 4 bases, and 8 bases stayed unmatched. Germline V gene lookup returns CDR1 MNHGY and CDR2 SAAAGT. The CDR3 length is 14 residues. For the CDR3, the DNA is TGTGCCAGCAGTCCGTCGGGACAGACGTACGAGCAGTACTTC. Its protein product is CASSPSGQTYEQYF.

J is TRBJ1-5 and V is TRBV5-1; 9 bases align to TRBD1. J was trimmed by 3 bases and V by 4 bases; bases with no gene match: 5. The germline V gene has CDR1 SGHRS and CDR2 YFSETQ. CDR3 length equals 15 residues. The CDR3 nucleotides are TGCGCCAGCAGCCGGACAGGGGACAACAATCAGCCCCAGCATTTT. Its translation is CASSRTGDNNQPQHF. Supplemented by reference TRBV5-1 and TRBJ1-5, the full variable domain reads KAGVTQTPRYLIKTRGQQVTLSCSPISGHRSVSWYQQTPGQGLQFLFEYFSETQRNKGNFPGRFSGRQFSNSRSEMNVSTLELGDSALYLCASSRTGDNNQPQHFGDGTRLSIL.